This is a list of T cell receptor beta chains from one sample in a study of PD-L1 blockade in urothelial cancer. TCRdb's copy holds only in-frame clones and misses some; the assay was immunoSEQ multiplex PCR. The sample records approximately 79,000 clones, roughly nine tenths being singletons. Sequencing used PBMCs, obtained around atezolizumab (anti-PD-L1) treatment. The receptors here all came from a woman in her 70s with urothelial cancer. Both conserved end residues are part of each CDR3. The order of the fields is clone size, J gene, V gene, D gene, CDR3 length, CDR3 DNA, CDR3 protein. A D gene is named only where the DNA matches it firmly. A clone size is listed for some rows: how often the clone was seen (once, few, many), or a class if it is expanded.

abundance: NA
j_gene: TRBJ1-1
v_gene: TRBV7-2
d_gene: NA
len: 14
CDR3nt: TGTGCCAGCAGCTTAGCGGGGAGAAACACTGAAGCTTTCTTT
CDR3aa: CASSLAGRNTEAFF

abundance: NA
j_gene: TRBJ2-2
v_gene: TRBV5-1
d_gene: NA
len: 15
CDR3nt: TGCGCCAGCAGCTTGGCTGGCCCCGGGACCGGGGAGCTGTTTTTT
CDR3aa: CASSLAGPGTGELFF

abundance: NA
j_gene: TRBJ2-5
v_gene: TRBV29-1
d_gene: TRBD2
len: 14
CDR3nt: TGCAGCGTTGAAGGGACTAGAAGCGGAGAGACCCAGTACTTC
CDR3aa: CSVEGTRSGETQYF

abundance: NA
j_gene: TRBJ1-3
v_gene: TRBV28
d_gene: TRBD1
len: 16
CDR3nt: TGTGCCAGCAGGTTAACCGGGACAGGGACCGCGTTAACCATATATTTT
CDR3aa: CASRLTGTGTALTIYF

abundance: NA
j_gene: TRBJ1-4
v_gene: TRBV29-1
d_gene: NA
len: 11
CDR3nt: TGCAGCGTTGAAGATCGGGAAAAACTGTTTTTT
CDR3aa: CSVEDREKLFF

abundance: NA
j_gene: TRBJ1-2
v_gene: TRBV7-2
d_gene: NA
len: 16
CDR3nt: TGTGCCAGCAGCTTAGAGGGCATTCGGGGAAGCTATGGCTACACCTTC
CDR3aa: CASSLEGIRGSYGYTF

abundance: NA
j_gene: TRBJ2-3
v_gene: TRBV27
d_gene: TRBD1
len: 15
CDR3nt: TGTGCCAGCAGTCCGACCGACAGGGGTACAGATACGCAGTATTTT
CDR3aa: CASSPTDRGTDTQYF

abundance: NA
j_gene: TRBJ2-5
v_gene: TRBV5-1
d_gene: NA
len: 14
CDR3nt: TGCGCCAGCAGCTTCCATCCCCCCCAAGAGACCCAGTACTTC
CDR3aa: CASSFHPPQETQYF

abundance: NA
j_gene: TRBJ2-7
v_gene: TRBV14
d_gene: NA
len: 15
CDR3nt: TGTGCCAGCAGCCAATTAACGGGAGTCACCTACGAGCAGTACTTC
CDR3aa: CASSQLTGVTYEQYF

abundance: NA
j_gene: TRBJ2-1
v_gene: TRBV11-2
d_gene: TRBD1
len: 16
CDR3nt: TGTGCCAGCCGCTTATACGACAGGGGTCTACACAATGAGCAGTTCTTC
CDR3aa: CASRLYDRGLHNEQFF

abundance: once
j_gene: TRBJ1-4
v_gene: TRBV2
d_gene: NA
len: 14
CDR3nt: TGTGCCAGCAGTGATTCAGGAAATAATGAAAAACTGTTTTTT
CDR3aa: CASSDSGNNEKLFF

abundance: NA
j_gene: TRBJ2-1
v_gene: TRBV5-1
d_gene: TRBD1
len: 16
CDR3nt: TGCGCCAGCAGCTCGCAGGGACAGGCCCTCGCCGGTGAGCAGTTCTTC
CDR3aa: CASSSQGQALAGEQFF

abundance: NA
j_gene: TRBJ2-1
v_gene: TRBV11-3
d_gene: TRBD1
len: 12
CDR3nt: TGTGCCAGCAGCCCGGGACAGACTGAGCAGTTCTTC
CDR3aa: CASSPGQTEQFF

abundance: NA
j_gene: TRBJ1-5
v_gene: TRBV10-3
d_gene: NA
len: 14
CDR3nt: TGTGCCACCTCCAGCGGAGGGCAAGATCAGCCCCAGCATTTT
CDR3aa: CATSSGGQDQPQHF

abundance: NA
j_gene: TRBJ2-7
v_gene: TRBV7-8
d_gene: TRBD2
len: 18
CDR3nt: TGTGCCAGCAGCTTGGAGCCTCGTGGGACTAGCGATTTTCGCGAGCAGTACTTC
CDR3aa: CASSLEPRGTSDFREQYF

abundance: NA
j_gene: TRBJ1-1
v_gene: TRBV30
d_gene: NA
len: 13
CDR3nt: TGTGCCTGGGAGTCAGGGTCACGCACTGAAGCTTTCTTT
CDR3aa: CAWESGSRTEAFF

abundance: NA
j_gene: TRBJ1-5
v_gene: TRBV29-1
d_gene: NA
len: 12
CDR3nt: TGCAGCGTTGTTTCAGGGAATCAGCCCCAGCATTTT
CDR3aa: CSVVSGNQPQHF

abundance: NA
j_gene: TRBJ2-7
v_gene: TRBV18
d_gene: TRBD2
len: 17
CDR3nt: TGTGCCAGCTCAGGAGCGGGAGGCGTGGTTGGCTCCTACGAGCAGTACTTC
CDR3aa: CASSGAGGVVGSYEQYF

abundance: NA
j_gene: TRBJ2-3
v_gene: TRBV28
d_gene: NA
len: 15
CDR3nt: TGTGCCAGCAGTTCCCCGGGATATAGCACAGATACGCAGTATTTT
CDR3aa: CASSSPGYSTDTQYF

abundance: NA
j_gene: TRBJ1-1
v_gene: TRBV18
d_gene: NA
len: 14
CDR3nt: TGTGCCAGCTCACCTCAAGACAGGACCCTGAAAGCTTTCTTT
CDR3aa: CASSPQDRTLKAFF

abundance: few
j_gene: TRBJ1-4
v_gene: TRBV19
d_gene: NA
len: 12
CDR3nt: TGTGCCAGTAGTTGGGACTATGAAAAACTGTTTTTT
CDR3aa: CASSWDYEKLFF

abundance: few
j_gene: TRBJ1-4
v_gene: TRBV27
d_gene: NA
len: 15
CDR3nt: TGTGCCAGCAGTTCCCGTGGCCTCACCCCTGAAAAACTGTTTTTT
CDR3aa: CASSSRGLTPEKLFF

abundance: NA
j_gene: TRBJ2-3
v_gene: TRBV5-8
d_gene: NA
len: 13
CDR3nt: TGTGCCAGCACCCTCGAGGCGGCAGATACGCAGTATTTT
CDR3aa: CASTLEAADTQYF

abundance: NA
j_gene: TRBJ2-1
v_gene: TRBV6-4
d_gene: TRBD2
len: 16
CDR3nt: TGTGCCAGCAGTCCTTCTAGCGGGAGCTCCTACAATGAGCAGTTCTTC
CDR3aa: CASSPSSGSSYNEQFF

abundance: NA
j_gene: TRBJ1-5
v_gene: TRBV6-6
d_gene: NA
len: 15
CDR3nt: TGTGCCAGCAGTTACGGCAGGTTGGGCAATCAGCCCCAGCATTTT
CDR3aa: CASSYGRLGNQPQHF

abundance: NA
j_gene: TRBJ1-3
v_gene: TRBV18
d_gene: TRBD1
len: 16
CDR3nt: TGTGCCAGCTCACCACGTCAGGGGGACTCTGGAAACACCATATATTTT
CDR3aa: CASSPRQGDSGNTIYF

abundance: NA
j_gene: TRBJ2-7
v_gene: TRBV9
d_gene: NA
len: 15
CDR3nt: TGTGCCAGCAGCGTAGGGTCAGGGCCTCACTACGAGCAGTACTTC
CDR3aa: CASSVGSGPHYEQYF

abundance: NA
j_gene: TRBJ2-1
v_gene: TRBV6-4
d_gene: NA
len: 16
CDR3nt: TGTGCCAGCAGTGACACAACAGTGGCTTCCTACAATGAGCAGTTCTTC
CDR3aa: CASSDTTVASYNEQFF

abundance: NA
j_gene: TRBJ2-1
v_gene: TRBV18
d_gene: TRBD2
len: 14
CDR3nt: TGTGCCAGCTCACCACTACAGCGGGAGGGTGAGCAGTTCTTC
CDR3aa: CASSPLQREGEQFF

abundance: once
j_gene: TRBJ1-2
v_gene: TRBV18
d_gene: NA
len: 13
CDR3nt: TGTGCCAGCTCACCACCGGGGGGTTATGGCTACACCTTC
CDR3aa: CASSPPGGYGYTF

abundance: NA
j_gene: TRBJ1-2
v_gene: TRBV7-8
d_gene: TRBD1
len: 14
CDR3nt: TGTGCCAGCAGCTTTAGCGACAGGGCTGCCGGCTACACCTTC
CDR3aa: CASSFSDRAAGYTF

abundance: NA
j_gene: TRBJ1-2
v_gene: TRBV19
d_gene: NA
len: 14
CDR3nt: TGTGCCAGTAGTCCCTTTATAACTTCCTATGGCTACACCTTC
CDR3aa: CASSPFITSYGYTF

abundance: NA
j_gene: TRBJ2-7
v_gene: TRBV30
d_gene: TRBD2
len: 14
CDR3nt: TGTGCCTGGAGAGGGACTAGCGGCTCCTACGAGCAGTACTTC
CDR3aa: CAWRGTSGSYEQYF

abundance: NA
j_gene: TRBJ2-7
v_gene: TRBV10-2
d_gene: TRBD2
len: 14
CDR3nt: TGCGCCAGCAGTCCGGGACTAGCGGACTACGAGCAGTACTTC
CDR3aa: CASSPGLADYEQYF

abundance: NA
j_gene: TRBJ2-3
v_gene: TRBV6-5
d_gene: TRBD2
len: 16
CDR3nt: TGTGCCAGCAGTTACTCCACTAGCGGGGGGGCAGATACGCAGTATTTT
CDR3aa: CASSYSTSGGADTQYF

abundance: NA
j_gene: TRBJ1-4
v_gene: TRBV19
d_gene: NA
len: 14
CDR3nt: TGTGCCAGTAGCCCAACTGCAACTAATGAAAAACTGTTTTTT
CDR3aa: CASSPTATNEKLFF

abundance: few
j_gene: TRBJ2-2
v_gene: TRBV18
d_gene: TRBD2
len: 16
CDR3nt: TGTGCCAGCTCACTAGCGACTAGCACGAACACCGGGGAGCTGTTTTTT
CDR3aa: CASSLATSTNTGELFF

abundance: NA
j_gene: TRBJ1-2
v_gene: TRBV7-2
d_gene: TRBD1
len: 13
CDR3nt: TGTGCCAGCAGCCCCCAGGGGGCGTGGGGCTACACCTTC
CDR3aa: CASSPQGAWGYTF

abundance: NA
j_gene: TRBJ2-7
v_gene: TRBV28
d_gene: TRBD1
len: 14
CDR3nt: TGTGCCAGCAGATCGGGACAGGGGTCCGACGAGCAGTACTTC
CDR3aa: CASRSGQGSDEQYF

abundance: NA
j_gene: TRBJ2-1
v_gene: TRBV6-5
d_gene: NA
len: 15
CDR3nt: TGTGCCAGCAGTCTAGACAGAGCTTACTACAATGAGCAGTTCTTC
CDR3aa: CASSLDRAYYNEQFF

abundance: NA
j_gene: TRBJ1-2
v_gene: TRBV5-6
d_gene: NA
len: 14
CDR3nt: TGTGCCAGCAGCTTATCCGGGATATACTATGGCTACACCTTC
CDR3aa: CASSLSGIYYGYTF